A single sample is the source of the 29 T cell receptor beta chains below, sequenced in a study of blood T cell repertoires in COVID-19. Only in-frame clones appear in the TCRdb table, and some are missing; sequencing was by immunoSEQ multiplex PCR. The table includes over 50,000 clones, roughly 80% detected once. The specimen sequenced was peripheral blood. All receptors come from a man between 65 and 80 years old with acute or convalescent COVID-19.

The chain joins TRBV5-1 to TRBJ2-2, with D possibly TRBD2 on 6 matching bases. The CDR3 covers 14 residues. Germline assignment: CDR1 SGHRS and CDR2 YFSETQ. The V gene lost 7 bases and the J gene lost 1 base, with 11 bases spanning the gap. The CDR3 sequence: CASSGTLNTGELFF. The CDR3 DNA sequence: TGCGCCAGCTCCGGGACTCTGAACACCGGGGAGCTGTTTTTT. Complete variable domain (other parts from reference TRBV5-1 and TRBJ2-2): KAGVTQTPRYLIKTRGQQVTLSCSPISGHRSVSWYQQTPGQGLQFLFEYFSETQRNKGNFPGRFSGRQFSNSRSEMNVSTLELGDSALYLCASSGTLNTGELFFGEGSRLTVL.

The CDR3 DNA reads TGTGCCAGCAGTGAAACGAGCTATGGCTACACCTTC. It yields the protein CASSETSYGYTF. The chain combines TRBV6-1 with TRBJ1-2; D gene uncertain. CDR3 length: 12 residues. Germline-derived CDR1 and CDR2 are MNHNS and SASEGT. The V end was cut by 2 bases, the J end by 4 bases, with 5 bases between.

This clone was counted only a few times. The chain uses TRBV4-1 and TRBJ2-7; D unclear. CDR1 and CDR2 (germline): MGHRA, YSYEKL. The CDR3 spans 16 residues. V was trimmed by 1 base and J by 0 bases, leaving 13 bases between them. DNA of the CDR3: TGCGCCAGCAGCCAAGCACCACTCGGTTTCTCCTACGAGCAGTACTTC. Protein product: CASSQAPLGFSYEQYF.

The table lists this clone with a few counts. V gene TRBV19 combines with J gene TRBJ2-4; TRBD2 matches at 8 bases. The germline V gene encodes CDR1 LNHDA and CDR2 SQIVND (reference sequence). This CDR3 has 15 amino acids. Germline trimming cut 4 bases from V and 3 bases from J; bases unmatched to any gene: 5. The CDR3 loop reads CASSTGGVFKNIQYF. CDR3 sequence (DNA): TGTGCCAGTAGTACGGGAGGGGTTTTCAAAAACATTCAGTACTTC.

J is TRBJ2-5 and V is TRBV19; weak D call: TRBD2 (5 bases). Germline CDR1 LNHDA, CDR2 SQIVND (reference sequence). V shed 1 base and J shed 5 bases, with 11 bases lying between them. The length of the CDR3 is 14 residues. This CDR3 reads CASSIAGFTETQYF. The CDR3 region has the DNA TGTGCCAGTAGTATAGCGGGGTTCACGGAGACCCAGTACTTC.

The genes are TRBV5-1 and TRBJ2-2; 7 bases map to TRBD1. Trimming at V came to 4 bases and at J to 3 bases, leaving 9 bases not matched to a gene. CDR3 length: 16 amino acids. Germline V lookup: CDR1 SGHRS, CDR2 YFSETQ. The CDR3 region has the DNA TGCGCCAGCAGCCCTGGGGACAGAGGAGACACCGGGGAGCTGTTTTTT. Its translation is CASSPGDRGDTGELFF. The whole variable domain, filled in from reference TRBV5-1 and TRBJ2-2, reads KAGVTQTPRYLIKTRGQQVTLSCSPISGHRSVSWYQQTPGQGLQFLFEYFSETQRNKGNFPGRFSGRQFSNSRSEMNVSTLELGDSALYLCASSPGDRGDTGELFFGEGSRLTVL.

This chain connects TRBV18 to TRBJ2-7; D remains unclear. This CDR3 contains 16 residues. V dropped 0 bases and J dropped 2 bases, with 14 bases sitting between them. The germline V gene has CDR1 KGHSH and CDR2 LQKENI. The CDR3 sequence is CASSPPWAALAYEQYF. In nucleotides, the CDR3 is TGTGCCAGCTCACCACCTTGGGCCGCGCTTGCCTACGAGCAGTACTTC. Complete variable domain (other parts from reference TRBV18 and TRBJ2-7): NAGVMQNPRHLVRRRGQEARLRCSPMKGHSHVYWYRQLPEEGLKFMVYLQKENIIDESGMPKERFSAEFPKEGPSILRIQQVVRGDSAAYFCASSPPWAALAYEQYFGPGTRLTVT.

This clone showed up just once. The gene calls are TRBV18 and TRBJ1-2; D is unresolved. This CDR3 region has 12 residues. Trimming took 0 bases from V and 14 from J, leaving 13 bases between them. In germline, CDR1 is KGHSH, CDR2 LQKENI. CDR3 protein: CASSPPLLAPTF. DNA of the CDR3: TGTGCCAGCTCACCACCGCTTCTAGCTCCTACCTTC.

As to this clone: Compared with germline, one end of the junction differs, possibly owing to a read error. The chain recombines TRBV2 with TRBJ2-7, with D possibly TRBD2 on 6 matching bases. Germline assignment: CDR1 SNHLY and CDR2 FYNNEI. The CDR3 runs to 14 residues. CDR3 loop: CASRADGGFYAQYF. The CDR3 DNA is TGTGCCAGCAGGGCGGATGGGGGGTTTTACGCGCAGTACTTC.

The genes are TRBV3-1 (or the pseudogene TRBV3-2) and TRBJ1-1, with TRBD1 as a possible D gene (6 bases). Germline values: CDR1 LGHDT, CDR2 YNNKEL (reference sequence). The CDR3 sequence is 13 residues long. V was trimmed by 3 bases and J by 4 bases, leaving 9 bases between them. The CDR3 is CASSQRGGTEAFF. DNA for the CDR3: TGTGCCAGCAGCCAGAGGGGGGGCACTGAAGCTTTCTTT.

This chain links TRBV10-1 with TRBJ2-1; 9 bases match TRBD2. The length of the CDR3 is 13 residues. Per the germline V gene, CDR1 is WNHNN and CDR2 is SYGVQD (reference sequence). V dropped 8 bases and J dropped 5; count of bases not matched to a gene: 4. CDR3 loop: CASGTSQDNEQFF. CDR3 in DNA: TGCGCCAGCGGGACTAGCCAGGACAATGAGCAGTTCTTC.

The chain recombines TRBV7-6 with TRBJ2-5; 8 bases agree with TRBD2. The V and J ends lost 5 bases and 1 base, in that order; junction bases with no gene match: 6. Germline V gives CDR1 SGHVS, CDR2 FNYEAQ. The length of the CDR3 is 15 residues. The CDR3 region has the DNA TGTGCCAGCAGCGACCTAGCGGGCTCCCAAGAGACCCAGTACTTC. This codes for CASSDLAGSQETQYF. The full variable domain, rest sourced from reference TRBV7-6 and TRBJ2-5, is GAGVSQSPRYKVTKRGQDVALRCDPISGHVSLYWYRQALGQGPEFLTYFNYEAQQDKSGLPNDRFSAERPEGSISTLTIQRTEQRDSAMYRCASSDLAGSQETQYFGPGTRLLVL.

This clone was counted once. Here the CDR3 reads CASSLGMSWYDTGELFF. Here the CDR3 DNA reads TGTGCCAGCAGCTTAGGAATGAGTTGGTATGACACCGGGGAGCTGTTTTTT. This chain connects TRBV7-6 to TRBJ2-2, with D unclear. The V gene lost 1 base and the J gene lost 3 bases, with 15 bases spanning the gap. This CDR3 contains 17 residues. Germline lookup yields CDR1 SGHVS and CDR2 FNYEAQ.

V usage is TRBV7-6 and J usage is TRBJ1-2, with D unresolved. The CDR3 is made up of 15 amino acids. Germline-derived CDR1 and CDR2 are SGHVS and FNYEAQ. Trimming pared 1 base from V and 0 bases from J, leaving 9 bases between. This chain's CDR3 is CASSLGGEANYGYTF. For the CDR3, the DNA is TGTGCCAGCAGCTTAGGTGGTGAGGCTAACTATGGCTACACCTTC.

The chain employs TRBV7-2 and TRBJ2-1; 11 nucleotides align to TRBD2. The CDR3 runs to 15 residues. J was trimmed by 8 bases and V by 5 bases; bases with no gene match: 8. The germline CDR1 and CDR2 sequences are SGHTA and FQGNSA. The CDR3 loop is CASSPTLAGDDEQFF. The CDR3 nucleotides are TGTGCCAGCAGCCCGACACTAGCGGGGGACGATGAGCAGTTCTTC. Complete variable domain (other parts from reference TRBV7-2 and TRBJ2-1): GAGVSQSPSNKVTEKGKDVELRCDPISGHTALYWYRQSLGQGLEFLIYFQGNSAPDKSGLPSDRFSAERTGGSVSTLTIQRTQQEDSAVYLCASSPTLAGDDEQFFGPGTRLTVL.

The genes are TRBV5-1 and TRBJ2-3, with 8 bases aligning to TRBD2. This CDR3 has 16 residues. V trimming: 0 bases; J trimming: 4 bases; junction bases outside the gene matches: 7. Germline lookup yields CDR1 SGHRS and CDR2 YFSETQ. The CDR3 loop is CASSLGGRGGSDTQYF. The CDR3 nucleotides are TGCGCCAGCAGCTTGGGAGGCCGGGGGGGCTCAGATACGCAGTATTTT.

The count of this clone is one. The chain links TRBV4-1 to TRBJ1-1; D gene ambiguous. V was pared by 4 bases and J by 1 base, with 13 bases between. Per the germline V gene, CDR1 is MGHRA and CDR2 is YSYEKL. This CDR3 is built from 15 residues. This CDR3 reads CASSPLTVRNTEAFF. As DNA, the CDR3 is TGCGCCAGCAGCCCCTTAACAGTCAGGAACACTGAAGCTTTCTTT.

This chain uses TRBV12-3 or TRBV12-4 with TRBJ2-7, with 7 bases lining up with TRBD1. J gave up 5 bases and V 2 bases, and 3 bases lay outside the gene matches. The CDR3 is 13 residues long. The CDR3 loop reads CASSLTTGDEQYF. The CDR3 DNA follows: TGTGCCAGCAGTTTAACTACAGGGGACGAGCAGTACTTC.

The genes are TRBV29-1 and TRBJ2-6, with 7 bases matching TRBD1. The length of the CDR3 is 17 residues. The germline V gene has CDR1 SQVTM and CDR2 ANQGSEA. With 0 bases clipped from V and 2 bases from J, the junction kept 7 bases outside the gene matches. The CDR3 is CSVEDPRGLAGANVLTF. The CDR3 DNA sequence: TGCAGCGTTGAAGATCCTAGGGGGCTGGCTGGGGCCAACGTCCTGACTTTC.

The genes are TRBV5-1 and TRBJ1-1, with D possibly being TRBD1 (5 bases). V was pared by 4 bases and J by 1 base, with 11 bases between. Germline CDR1 reads SGHRS; CDR2 reads YFSETQ. The CDR3 sequence is 14 residues long. Here the CDR3 reads CASSAGVGNTEAFF. CDR3 sequence (DNA): TGCGCCAGCAGCGCGGGGGTTGGGAACACTGAAGCTTTCTTT.

This clone has more than one count but fewer than ten. The chain links TRBV5-6 to TRBJ1-6; 7 nucleotides agree with TRBD1. The CDR3 covers 14 residues. With V trimmed by 3 bases and J by 6 bases, 3 bases remained unmatched. Germline CDR1 reads SGHDT; CDR2 reads YYEEEE. The CDR3 DNA reads as TGTGCCAGCAGCTCGGGACAGACTAATTCACCCCTCCACTTT. Its protein product is CASSSGQTNSPLHF.

The CDR3 here is CASANPRGGASNQPQHF. CDR3 nucleotides: TGTGCCAGCGCGAACCCCCGGGGAGGGGCCTCCAATCAGCCCCAGCATTTT. The rearrangement links TRBV4-2 to TRBJ1-5; D might be TRBD1 (5 bases). CDR3 length: 17 amino acids. The V gene lost 8 bases and the J gene lost 3 bases, with 23 bases spanning the gap. From germline, CDR1 is LGHNA and CDR2 YNFKEQ.

The chain recombines TRBV11-1 with TRBJ1-4; D remains unclear. CDR1 is SGHAT and CDR2 is FQDESV in the germline V gene (reference sequence). The CDR3 totals 16 residues. The V end was cut by 2 bases, the J end by 1 base, with 11 bases between. CDR3 protein: CASSLFGGKTNEKLFF. Here the CDR3 DNA reads TGTGCCAGCAGCTTATTTGGAGGGAAAACTAATGAAAAACTGTTTTTT.

The chain carries TRBV20-1 and TRBJ2-5, with 7 bases identical to TRBD1. The CDR3 is made up of 14 amino acids. Per germline, CDR1 DFQATT and CDR2 SNEGSKA (reference sequence). V lost 3 bases and J lost 2; bases outside the gene matches: 6. For the CDR3, the DNA is TGCAGTGCTAGTACGGGACAGATTCAAGAGACCCAGTACTTC. It translates to CSASTGQIQETQYF.

J is TRBJ2-1 and V is TRBV7-2; D may be TRBD1 (6 bases). The length of the CDR3 is 16 residues. Trimming left V 1 base short and J 3 bases short, with 13 bases between. Germline V gives CDR1 SGHTA, CDR2 FQGNSA. The CDR3 sequence is CASSLGAGERYNEQFF. Written as DNA, the CDR3 is TGTGCCAGCAGCTTAGGGGCAGGGGAGCGCTACAATGAGCAGTTCTTC. Supplemented by reference TRBV7-2 and TRBJ2-1, the full variable domain reads GAGVSQSPSNKVTEKGKDVELRCDPISGHTALYWYRQSLGQGLEFLIYFQGNSAPDKSGLPSDRFSAERTGGSVSTLTIQRTQQEDSAVYLCASSLGAGERYNEQFFGPGTRLTVL.

V and J are TRBV5-1 and TRBJ2-3; possible D gene TRBD2, 6 bases. V was pared by 4 bases and J by 5 bases, with 11 bases between. The CDR3 is made up of 13 amino acids. Germline V gene sequence: CDR1 SGHRS, CDR2 YFSETQ. This CDR3 reads CASSQVGGDTQYF. Written as DNA, the CDR3 is TGCGCCAGCAGCCAGGTCGGGGGAGATACGCAGTATTTT.

This clone has more than one count but fewer than ten. The CDR3 reads CASSQVASSYEQYF. The DNA for the CDR3 is TGTGCCAGCAGCCAAGTCGCCAGCTCCTACGAGCAGTACTTC. This chain connects TRBV3-1 (or the pseudogene TRBV3-2) to TRBJ2-7; D remains ambiguous. CDR3 size: 14 residues. Germline loops: CDR1 LGHDT, CDR2 YNNKEL (reference sequence). Trimming took 1 base from V and 0 from J, leaving 7 bases between them.

The chain couples TRBV12-5 to TRBJ2-2; D may be TRBD1 (5 bases). The length of the CDR3 is 13 residues. V lost 7 bases, J lost 1 base, and 7 bases lay in between. Germline CDR1 LGHNT, CDR2 FRNRAP. This CDR3 is CASATGNTGELFF. The CDR3 bases are TGTGCTAGTGCCACAGGGAACACCGGGGAGCTGTTTTTT.

This chain joins TRBV28 and TRBJ1-2, with 10 nucleotides matching TRBD1. Germline loops: CDR1 MDHEN, CDR2 SYDVKM. CDR3 length equals 17 residues. The trim removed 6 bases at V and 4 bases at J, leaving 14 bases unmatched. CDR3 protein: CASRRPAGTGDAYGYTF. The CDR3 bases are TGTGCCAGCAGGCGCCCCGCCGGGACAGGGGATGCCTATGGCTACACCTTC.